This T cell receptor (beta chain) stems from a study of cytomegalovirus exposure and HLA in healthy donors (dated by TCRdb to about 2017). For context, the study as a whole: An earlier analysis of approximately 640 of the donors reported about 250 Gb of sequence data and 120 million or so unique TCR beta sequences from roughly 200 million T cells. About 330 gigabases of sequencing data and around 88 million unique TCR sequences made up an early release that covered approximately 700 HLA-typed donors. Of the 300 to 400 genotyped donors, over 70% fell in the genetic ancestry cluster associated with self-reported Caucasian donors. The study aimed to test whether cataloging public T cell receptors could reveal signatures of past pathogen exposure. Using immunosequencing, the study profiled T cell repertoires from about 620 subjects and related those repertoires to cytomegalovirus serostatus. Along with the roughly 700-subject first cohort, a separate validation cohort of about 110 different subjects was used. The study combined high-throughput TCR immunosequencing, statistical association of individual TCRs with disease status, and machine learning to predict cytomegalovirus infection status. To study patterns of TCR occurrence, a later analysis re-analyzed previously published TCR beta repertoires from 600 to 750 donors and added high-resolution HLA genotyping. Rather than using new phenotypic data, the later analysis identified candidate immune exposures from TCR beta sequences and from how often those sequences occurred across donors. In an earlier analysis of 587 of the donors, high-throughput TCR beta sequencing was used to judge whether each TCR beta V gene segment behaved as functional or pseudogenic. Donor age, sex, ethnicity and CMV serostatus were compiled alongside the repertoire data. In a later genetic analysis, genome-wide SNP genotypes for about three fifths of the roughly 670 donors were used, and that subset was treated as a discovery cohort. All discovery cohort repertoires had been generated on a single sequencing platform. HLA typing included class I and class II loci at four-digit resolution. Typing coverage differed by locus: A, B, C, DRB1 and DQB1 were typed in roughly 620-630 donors, DQA1 in roughly 500, DPA1 in approximately 610, and DPB1 in around 490. A few DR-DQ haplotypes were treated as single units for association and clustering because of strong linkage in the cohort. Among about 410 genotyped donors of the cohort, an average of approximately 240,000 unique TCR beta nucleotide sequences was sequenced per donor, of which 15% to 20% were non-productive. The research as a whole found: Linkage disequilibrium might explain the correlated functional status among segregating V segments, but an unknown experimental factor could not be ruled out. In a later analysis, the rate of TCR association differed among HLA loci, with DRB1 alleles having the most associated TCRs and HLA-C alleles having the fewest. It was suggested by the authors that the approach could potentially be generalized to other disease states and immunological phenotypes. In a later analysis, 15,000 to 20,000 TCR beta sequences were associated with specific HLA alleles at a false discovery rate of 0.05. HLA typing was unavailable for some donors at each locus, so association tests used only the typed subset. The study gave a list of 150 to 200 TCR beta chains associated with cytomegalovirus. When HLA alleles, especially DR and DQ, strongly co-occurred, TCR associations were difficult to assign to individual alleles. In a later genetic analysis, fewer N-insertions in productive TCRs were reported among donors in an Asian-associated ancestry cluster than the 666-donor mean. V-gene and J-gene trimming of TCR beta chains was associated with a missense DCLRE1C variant in a later genetic analysis, and the association was replicated in an independent cohort. Cytomegalovirus status was reported to be diagnosed by the classifier with high specificity and sensitivity in both the original and validation cohorts. Because counts were too low, about 15 rarely observed V segments, including chromosome 9 orphons, were left out of the earlier analysis of over 550 of the donors. A few of the identified cytomegalovirus-associated TCR beta chains were confirmed in vitro to be specific for cytomegalovirus antigens. Most TCR sequences were seen in very few donors, while some public TCRs were found in many individuals. A further reported finding was that TCR beta sequences accurately predicted the HLA-A and HLA-B alleles for most subjects in the first cohort. A later analysis found that HLA-associated TCR beta chains were more clonally expanded and had lower generation probabilities than equally common non-associated chains. The sequencing pipeline was judged likely to have produced a cluster of highly shared sequence variants as a technical artifact. In a later analysis, several top co-occurrence clusters were reported to appear linked to parvovirus B19, influenza, CMV and Epstein-Barr virus. Only TCR beta chains were sequenced in this cohort, and the absence of alpha or paired-chain data limited detectable features. The only immune exposure information available for the cohort was CMV serostatus. According to a later analysis, most CMV-associated TCR beta chains appeared to be HLA-restricted, and the HLA associations seemed to be driven largely by CMV exposure. Sequencing depth was assumed to be roughly uniform across donors in the presence/absence analyses, though that assumption may not hold. Broadly in line with IMGT annotations, most TCR beta V segments showed up in productive rearrangements about 87% or about 30% of the time in an earlier analysis of around 550 of the donors. Some IMGT-functional V segments, including TRBV6-2 and TRBV6-3, could not be told apart with the 87-base-pair reads, so those segments were excluded.

The junction shows trimming of 9 bases on V and 6 bases on J, plus 21 bases between the germline ends. CDR1 is given as MNHEY and CDR2 as SMNVEV, both from the germline V gene (reference sequence). Including the terminal cysteine and phenylalanine, the CDR3 comprises 14 residues. Only the CDR3 part of the read is kept: 42 bases, read in frame from the first base. The library was obtained by the immunoSEQ multiplex PCR assay. For the multiplex PCR, a mixture combining 60 forward primers for TCR Vbeta segments and 13 reverse primers for TCR Jbeta segments was used. A multiplex PCR assay on genomic DNA amplified the CDR3 region of rearranged TCR beta genes. On the Illumina HiSeq System, the amplified TCR beta libraries were sequenced as 87-base-pair reads. The authors' analysis ran thus. A later analysis counted tens of millions of unique TCR beta chains across the 500 to 850 repertoires, and roughly 9.9 million of these chains were shared by at least two donors. To remove PCR and sequencing errors, raw reads were error-corrected and collapsed into unique sequences using a nearest-neighbor algorithm that merged closely related sequences. CDR3 sequences were aligned to IMGT reference sequences to assign V, D and J gene segments. For a sequence to be retained, a match of at least six nucleotides to both a V gene segment and a J gene segment was required. Rearrangements were classified as productive when the CDR3 lacked stop codons and remained in frame with V and J, and all other rearrangements were classified as non-productive. Following IMGT convention, CDR3 was defined as the stretch from the second conserved V-encoded cysteine to the conserved J-encoded phenylalanine. The earlier analysis of about 590 of the donors excluded sequences that lacked an unambiguous match to a single V gene segment. In an earlier analysis of several hundred of the donors, V segments were called functional above 56.7% productive rearrangements and were called segregating when the between-donor standard deviation exceeded 5%. A statistical classification framework was built to diagnose cytomegalovirus status from the catalog of TCR beta chain sequences. V and J gene assignment, in a later analysis, came from comparing TCR nucleotide sequences with IMGT/GENE-DB human TR gene sequences. Using the TCRdist pipeline, a later analysis assigned CDR3 sequences along with most-parsimonious VDJ recombination scenarios. In a later analysis, each TCR beta chain was defined by its CDR3 amino acid sequence together with its V-gene family, and reads lacking a unique V-gene family were excluded. To address suspected cross-contamination and a sequencing artifact, a later analysis removed a few hundred highly shared, low-generation-probability nucleotide sequences. A later analysis calculated a clonal expansion index for each public chain from normalized within-repertoire ranks of inferred template counts. Generation probabilities in a later analysis came from a VDJ recombination model fitted to out-of-frame rearrangements, and those results were checked against IGoR. In a later analysis, TCR-TCR, TCR-HLA and TCR-CMV co-occurrence was scored with hypergeometric tests, and a repertoire-size bias correction was applied to TCR pairs. False discovery rates were estimated in a later analysis by permuting HLA or CMV assignments 20 times. In a later analysis, co-occurring TCRs were grouped using DBSCAN, and TCRdist sequence similarity was added for clustering within HLA-allele-positive subsets. Repertoires with fewer than 30,000 or more than 120,000 public chains, plus five repertoires with anomalous nucleotide sharing, were excluded from co-occurrence clustering. Drawn from immuneACCESS, this table holds only the in-frame rearrangements with V and J called that TCRdb kept. Clones are partly lost; checked studies trace under half to an unresolved V gene and leave the rest unexplained. V and J calls plus clone size are reproduced from that table; the DNA served to infer D and trimming. Present in this sample are under 150,000 clones, about three quarters of which were seen just once. The ten largest clones take up about 2.6% of the sample.

The cohort comprised several hundred healthy bone marrow donors. At the time of sampling, all cohort members were nominally healthy, though unrecorded immune exposures were likely present. Of the 666 cohort members, approximately 280 had positive CMV serostatus and roughly 330 had negative CMV serostatus, and CMV serostatus was not recorded for the donor. Each donor provided a peripheral blood sample, and peripheral blood mononuclear cells were used for TCR beta sequencing. The Qiagen DNeasy Blood Extraction Kit was used to extract genomic DNA from the blood cell samples. This clone was seen once. Its antigen specificity is not known. The input lacks base qualities; no much larger clone sits a single base away.

The source is a human donor in good health. The sequenced sample consisted of PBMCs. Here the chain combines TRBV27 and TRBJ2-7; the D gene is possibly TRBD1, with 5 bases matching. In nucleotide form, the sequence is TGTGCCAGTAGATTGTCCGGCAGGGCCAGCGAGCAGTACTTC. This translates into CASRLSGRASEQYF.